What follows is one T cell receptor (beta chain) and its context. Its matching antigen is unknown. This specimen belongs to a study of cytomegalovirus exposure and HLA in healthy donors. Study-wide results and limits: It was taken for granted in presence/absence analyses that sequencing depth across donors was roughly uniform.

The PCR made use of 60 Vbeta and 13 Jbeta primers. Generated by immunoSEQ multiplex PCR, the TCRdb table keeps only in-frame clones and is missing some. This sample has more than 95,000 clones, with 50% to 65% found just once. Sequencing was carried out using PBMCs. This receptor was obtained from a woman in her thirties or forties in good health and CMV-seropositive.

The CDR3 sequence: CASSPLDYLNTGELFF. CDR3 DNA sequence: TGTGCCAGCAGCCCCCTGGACTACCTGAACACCGGGGAGCTGTTTTTT. This sequence joins TRBV7-9 and TRBJ2-2; perhaps TRBD2 as D (6 bases). There are 16 residues in the CDR3. Trimming cost V 5 bases and J 1 base, with 14 bases left between them. The germline V gene encodes CDR1 SEHNR and CDR2 FQNEAQ (reference sequence).